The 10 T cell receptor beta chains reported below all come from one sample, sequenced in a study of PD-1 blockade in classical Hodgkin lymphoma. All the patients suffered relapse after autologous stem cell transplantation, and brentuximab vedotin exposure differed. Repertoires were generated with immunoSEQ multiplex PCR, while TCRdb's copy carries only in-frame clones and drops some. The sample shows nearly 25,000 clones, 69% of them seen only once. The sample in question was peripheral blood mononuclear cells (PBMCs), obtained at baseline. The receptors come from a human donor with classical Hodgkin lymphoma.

The CDR3 loop reads CASSAGIEQFF. The CDR3 DNA sequence: TGTGCCAGCAGCGCCGGAATTGAGCAGTTCTTC. The genes are TRBV6-1 and TRBJ2-1; D remains unclear. The V end was cut by 6 bases, the J end by 9 bases, with 9 bases between. From germline, CDR1 is MNHNS and CDR2 SASEGT. The CDR3 sequence is 11 residues long.

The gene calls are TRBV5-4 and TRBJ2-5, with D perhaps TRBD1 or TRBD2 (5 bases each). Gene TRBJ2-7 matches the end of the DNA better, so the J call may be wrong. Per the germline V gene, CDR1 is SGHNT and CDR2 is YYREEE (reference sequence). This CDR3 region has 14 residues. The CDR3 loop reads CASSGRDGTYEQYF. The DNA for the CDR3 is TGTGCCAGCAGCGGCCGGGACGGAACCTACGAGCAGTACTTC.

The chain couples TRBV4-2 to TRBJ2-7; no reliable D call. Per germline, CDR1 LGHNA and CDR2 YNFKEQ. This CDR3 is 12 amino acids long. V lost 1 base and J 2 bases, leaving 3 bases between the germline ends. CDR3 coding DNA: TGTGCCAGCAGCCAAGGAACCTACGAGCAGTACTTC. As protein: CASSQGTYEQYF.

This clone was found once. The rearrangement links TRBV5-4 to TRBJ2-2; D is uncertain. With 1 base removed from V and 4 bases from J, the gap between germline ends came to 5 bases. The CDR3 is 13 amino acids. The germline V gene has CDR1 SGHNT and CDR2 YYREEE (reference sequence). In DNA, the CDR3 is TGTGCCAGCAGCTTGTCCGGCACCGGGGAGCTGTTTTTT. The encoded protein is CASSLSGTGELFF.

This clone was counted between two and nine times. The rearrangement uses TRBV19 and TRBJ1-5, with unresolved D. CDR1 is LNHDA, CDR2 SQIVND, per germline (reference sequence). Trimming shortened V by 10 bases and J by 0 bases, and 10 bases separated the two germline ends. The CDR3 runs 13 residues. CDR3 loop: CATAGYSNQPQHF. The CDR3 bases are TGTGCCACTGCAGGTTATAGCAATCAGCCCCAGCATTTT.

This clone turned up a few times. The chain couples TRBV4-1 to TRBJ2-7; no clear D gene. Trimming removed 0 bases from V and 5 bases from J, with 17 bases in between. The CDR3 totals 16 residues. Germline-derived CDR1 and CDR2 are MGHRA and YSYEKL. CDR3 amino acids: CASSQELQDQSHEQYF. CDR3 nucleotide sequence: TGCGCCAGCAGCCAAGAATTGCAGGACCAGAGCCACGAGCAGTACTTC.

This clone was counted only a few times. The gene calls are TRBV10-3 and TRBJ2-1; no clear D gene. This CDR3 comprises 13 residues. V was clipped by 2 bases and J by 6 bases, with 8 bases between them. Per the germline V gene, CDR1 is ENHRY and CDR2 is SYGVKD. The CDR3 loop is CAISEGARNEQFF. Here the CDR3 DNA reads TGTGCCATCAGTGAGGGTGCACGCAATGAGCAGTTCTTC.

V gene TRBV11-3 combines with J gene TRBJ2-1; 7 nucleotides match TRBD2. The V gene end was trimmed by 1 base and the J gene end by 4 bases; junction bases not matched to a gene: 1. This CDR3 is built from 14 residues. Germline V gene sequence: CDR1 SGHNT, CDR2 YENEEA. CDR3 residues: CASSLAGGYNEQFF. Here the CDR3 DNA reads TGTGCCAGCAGCTTAGCGGGGGGTTACAATGAGCAGTTCTTC.

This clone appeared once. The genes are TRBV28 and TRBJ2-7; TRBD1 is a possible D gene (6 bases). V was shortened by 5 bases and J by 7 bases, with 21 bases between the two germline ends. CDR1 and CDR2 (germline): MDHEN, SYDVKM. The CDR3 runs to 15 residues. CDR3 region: CASSEDLDREIEQYF. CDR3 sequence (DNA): TGTGCCAGCAGTGAGGATTTGGACAGAGAGATAGAGCAGTACTTC.

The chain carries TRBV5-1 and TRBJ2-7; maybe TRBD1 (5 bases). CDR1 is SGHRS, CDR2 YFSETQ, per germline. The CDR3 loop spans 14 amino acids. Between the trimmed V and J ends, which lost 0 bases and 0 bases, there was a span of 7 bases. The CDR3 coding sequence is TGCGCCAGCAGCTTGGAAGGGGCCTCCTACGAGCAGTACTTC. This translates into CASSLEGASYEQYF. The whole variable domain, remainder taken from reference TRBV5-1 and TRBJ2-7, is KAGVTQTPRYLIKTRGQQVTLSCSPISGHRSVSWYQQTPGQGLQFLFEYFSETQRNKGNFPGRFSGRQFSNSRSEMNVSTLELGDSALYLCASSLEGASYEQYFGPGTRLTVT.